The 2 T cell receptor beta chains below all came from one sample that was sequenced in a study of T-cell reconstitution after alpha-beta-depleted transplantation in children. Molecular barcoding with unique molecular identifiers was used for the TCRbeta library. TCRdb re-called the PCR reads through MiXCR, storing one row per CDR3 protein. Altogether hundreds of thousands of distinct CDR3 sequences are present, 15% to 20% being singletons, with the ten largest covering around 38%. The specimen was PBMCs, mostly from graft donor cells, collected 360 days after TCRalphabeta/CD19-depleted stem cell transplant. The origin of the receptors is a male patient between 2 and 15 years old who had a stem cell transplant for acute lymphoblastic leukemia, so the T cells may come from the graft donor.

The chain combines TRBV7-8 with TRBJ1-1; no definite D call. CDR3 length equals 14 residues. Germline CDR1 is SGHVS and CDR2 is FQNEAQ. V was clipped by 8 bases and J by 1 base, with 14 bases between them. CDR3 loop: CASPEEDRNTEAFF. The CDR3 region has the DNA TGTGCCAGCCCCGAGGAGGACCGGAACACTGAAGCTTTCTTT.

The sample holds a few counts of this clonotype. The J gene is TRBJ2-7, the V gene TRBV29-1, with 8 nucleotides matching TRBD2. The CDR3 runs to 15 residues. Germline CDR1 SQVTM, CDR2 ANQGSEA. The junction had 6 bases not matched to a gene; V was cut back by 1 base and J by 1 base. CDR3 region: CSVEALGGRSYEQYF. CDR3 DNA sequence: TGCAGCGTTGAAGCATTAGGCGGGAGGTCCTACGAGCAGTACTTC.